This T cell receptor (beta chain) was recovered during a study of CD8 T cells in ankylosing spondylitis listed by TCRdb under 2017. About the study as a whole: To find TCR variants linked to disease, the study profiled T cell receptor beta repertoires in ankylosing spondylitis patients and healthy donors. The whole study cohort included 95 to 130 healthy donors and 25 ankylosing spondylitis patients. Peripheral blood was sampled, and synovial fluid was additionally collected from ankylosing spondylitis patients. Study-wide conclusions, independent of this receptor: A TCR beta motif of eight highly homologous amino acid variants appeared characteristic of blood from ankylosing spondylitis patients. A CD8+ phenotype was shown by the disease-linked clones, which were found at relatively low frequencies in peripheral blood. The disease-linked clones were reported as significantly enriched in matched synovial fluid samples from ankylosing spondylitis patients. Some of the motif variants had been reported before in the synovial fluid and blood of reactive arthritis patients, a finding that suggests common disease-initiation mechanisms.

The reads were generated on an Illumina HiSeq 2500. Quantitative 5'-RACE with molecular barcodes was the method used to prepare the TCR beta libraries. The authors' pipeline ran thus. A new computational method, built on a probabilistic model of VDJ rearrangement, was used to identify disease-linked TCR variants. TCRdb reworked the public reads: Q25 trimming with fastp, MiXCR clone assembly, productive beta chains retained. Each entry is one CDR3 protein sequence, shown with its most common DNA and genes. TCRdb assigned the V and J calls; the authors' analysis was not used. Recorded for this sample are approximately 250,000 distinct CDR3 sequences; about 24% of them occurred a single time. More than 0.6% of the sample rests with the top ten. With respect to this clonotype: It has no known antigen specificity. No much larger clone is present one base from it, and per-base qualities are unavailable.

From V the trimming removes 4 bases and from J it removes 6 bases, while the gene matches leave 6 bases of the junction unaccounted for. The germline V gene yields SGHVS for CDR1 and FQNEAQ for CDR2. From the cysteine through the phenylalanine, the CDR3 covers 14 amino acids. Only the CDR3 region is kept as DNA, spanning 42 bases read in frame from base 1. Recombination connected TRBV7-8 to TRBJ2-1, with 7 middle bases fitting TRBD1. Sequenced sample: blood, either unsorted or a sorted T cell fraction (not recorded which). The receptor was isolated from a male donor with ankylosing spondylitis or in good health (not recorded which). The DNA sequence is given as TGTGCCAGCAGCTGGGGACAGCCCCGCAATGAGCAGTTCTTC. Its protein reads: CASSWGQPRNEQFF. Extended through the reference TRBV7-8 and TRBJ2-1 proteins, this CDR3 yields the full variable domain: GAGVSQSPRYKVAKRGQDVALRCDPISGHVSLFWYQQALGQGPEFLTYFQNEAQLDKSGLPSDRFFAERPEGSVSTLKIQRTQQEDSAVYLCASSWGQPRNEQFFGPGTRLTVL.